These 30 T cell receptor beta chains were sequenced from one sample in a study of human T cells and chemical hapten exposure. The time point is: patch test 3, about 24 weeks after DPC sensitization. Treatment noted: therapeutic diphenylcyclopropenone sensitization with weekly scalp DPC. TCRdb passed the RACE reads through MiXCR, listing each CDR3 protein once. Of 25,000 to 35,000 distinct CDR3 sequences in the sample, almost 6% were seen once. The input for sequencing was whole blood, taken in connection with sensitization to the hapten diphenylcyclopropenone (DPC). The receptors here all came from a man aged 30 to 45 with alopecia areata. Some clones in this sample may be carry-over from other donors' samples.

This clonotype was seen ten or more times. The chain carries TRBV2 and TRBJ2-7, with TRBD2 matching over 7 bases. Germline V gene data show CDR1 as SNHLY and CDR2 as FYNNEI. V gave up 2 bases and J gave up 2 bases; unmatched junction bases: 6. The CDR3 runs to 15 residues. The CDR3 spells CASSENTSDTYEQYF. CDR3 in DNA: TGTGCCAGCAGTGAAAATACTAGCGACACCTACGAGCAGTACTTC.

The sample holds many counts of this clonotype. The chain has TRBV6-5 and TRBJ2-7; TRBD1 matches 7 bases. The CDR3 runs 14 residues. V trimming: 3 bases; J trimming: 2 bases; junction bases outside the gene matches: 4. CDR1 is MNHEY and CDR2 is SVGAGI in the germline V gene. Written as DNA, the CDR3 is TGTGCCAGCAGTTATTCAGGGGGACCCTACGAGCAGTACTTC. Its protein product is CASSYSGGPYEQYF.

In its sample, this clonotype was seen many times. The V and J genes are TRBV6-5 and TRBJ2-5, with 10 positions matching TRBD2. This CDR3 region has 16 residues. Losses at the gene ends were 6 bases for V and 5 bases for J; bases not matched to a gene: 12. Germline V gives CDR1 MNHEY, CDR2 SVGAGI. Here the CDR3 DNA reads TGTGCCAGCAGCCGCGGGGTAGCGGGGGGCGGTGAGACCCAGTACTTC. Encoded protein: CASSRGVAGGGETQYF.

This clonotype has ten or more counts. The chain carries TRBV9 and TRBJ2-7; the D is unclear. From germline, CDR1 is SGDLS and CDR2 YYNGEE. V lost 0 bases and J 0 bases, leaving 4 bases between the germline ends. The CDR3 runs 13 residues. This CDR3 is CASSVGPSYEQYF. Written as DNA, the CDR3 is TGTGCCAGCAGCGTAGGACCCTCCTACGAGCAGTACTTC.

The chain carries TRBV27 and TRBJ2-1; 10 nucleotides align to TRBD2. The CDR3 totals 16 residues. Germline V gene lookup returns CDR1 MNHEY and CDR2 SMNVEV (reference sequence). V was pared by 1 base and J by 3 bases, with 3 bases of the junction left unmatched. The CDR3 protein is CASSLYGTSDYNEQFF. CDR3 bases: TGTGCCAGCAGTTTATATGGGACTAGCGACTACAATGAGCAGTTCTTC.

The rearrangement uses TRBV10-3 and TRBJ1-2, with no clear D. The CDR3 consists of 11 residues. Trimming pared 9 bases from V and 8 bases from J, leaving 13 bases between. Germline assignment: CDR1 ENHRY and CDR2 SYGVKD. CDR3 protein: CAISWEYGYTF. The CDR3 bases are TGTGCCATTTCCTGGGAGTACGGCTACACCTTC.

This clonotype showed up many times. V gene TRBV30 combines with J gene TRBJ1-3, with TRBD1 matching 8 bases. CDR1 and CDR2 (germline): GTSNPN, SVGIG (reference sequence). V shed 4 bases and J 3 bases; nucleotides not matched to a gene: 8. This CDR3 spans 15 amino acids. Here the CDR3 DNA reads TGTGCCTGGACAGGGGGCCGGTCTGATGGAAACACCATATATTTT. This codes for CAWTGGRSDGNTIYF.

J is TRBJ2-7 and V is TRBV20-1, with unresolved D. The CDR3 length is 14 residues. With 1 base removed from V and 6 bases from J, the gap between germline ends came to 16 bases. CDR1 DFQATT and CDR2 SNEGSKA come from the germline V gene (reference sequence). DNA of the CDR3: TGCAGTGCTAGAGTTTTTCTACCGCCGGGCGAGCAGTACTTC. This gives the protein CSARVFLPPGEQYF.

The chain links TRBV6-2 or TRBV6-3 to TRBJ2-7; 9 bases are shared with TRBD1. The CDR3 loop spans 16 amino acids. CDR1 is MNHEY and CDR2 is SVGEGT in the germline V gene. The trim removed 6 bases at V and 5 bases at J, leaving 14 bases unmatched. CDR3: CASRDPGTGFGDEQYF. CDR3 nucleotides: TGTGCCAGCAGAGATCCCGGGACAGGGTTCGGGGACGAGCAGTACTTC.

This clonotype occurred many times. This CDR3 is CSVVRVGTEAFF. The CDR3 nucleotides are TGCAGCGTTGTACGGGTGGGCACTGAAGCTTTCTTT. This sequence joins TRBV29-1 and TRBJ1-1; D uncertain. The CDR3 consists of 12 residues. Germline V gene lookup returns CDR1 SQVTM and CDR2 ANQGSEA. Trimming stripped 4 bases from V and 4 bases from J, with 10 bases between.

This chain uses TRBV6-5 with TRBJ2-1; D not certain. This CDR3 is 14 amino acids long. Germline lookup yields CDR1 MNHEY and CDR2 SVGAGI. Trimming shortened V by 5 bases and J by 8 bases, and 16 bases separated the two germline ends. This CDR3 reads CASSHALTRDEQFF. CDR3 DNA: TGTGCCAGCAGTCACGCCTTGACAAGGGATGAGCAGTTCTTC.

This clonotype was recorded many times. The chain combines TRBV19 with TRBJ1-5; D is unclear. CDR1 and CDR2 (germline): LNHDA, SQIVND (reference sequence). The V gene lost 5 bases and the J gene lost 3 bases, with 17 bases spanning the gap. CDR3 size: 16 residues. The CDR3 here is CASSSPRQPNNQPQHF. CDR3 in DNA: TGTGCCAGTAGTTCCCCGAGGCAGCCCAACAATCAGCCCCAGCATTTT. Full variable domain (outside the CDR3, taken from reference TRBV19 and TRBJ1-5): DGGITQSPKYLFRKEGQNVTLSCEQNLNHDAMYWYRQDPGQGLRLIYYSQIVNDFQKGDIAEGYSVSREKKESFPLTVTSAQKNPTAFYLCASSSPRQPNNQPQHFGDGTRLSIL.

This clonotype showed up many times. V is TRBV19 and J is TRBJ1-5; 9 bases are shared with TRBD1. The J segment lost 2 bases and the V segment lost 3 bases, leaving 5 bases of the junction unmatched. The CDR3 is made up of 16 amino acids. The germline CDR1 and CDR2 sequences are LNHDA and SQIVND (reference sequence). As DNA, the CDR3 is TGTGCCAGTAGTATCCCGGGACAGGGAGGCAATCAGCCCCAGCATTTT. This translates into CASSIPGQGGNQPQHF.

The chain couples TRBV20-1 to TRBJ2-5; D gene ambiguous. Looked up from germline, CDR1 is DFQATT and CDR2 is SNEGSKA (reference sequence). Trimming stripped 1 base from V and 5 bases from J, with 11 bases between. The CDR3 is made up of 13 amino acids. The CDR3 loop is CSARVPARETQYF. CDR3 nucleotide sequence: TGCAGTGCTAGAGTACCGGCCCGGGAGACCCAGTACTTC.

At least ten counts were recorded for this clonotype. The V call is TRBV12-3 or TRBV12-4, the J call TRBJ2-3; 10 bases agree with TRBD1. The CDR3 is 17 amino acids. Trimming removed 4 bases from V and 1 base from J; junction bases left unmatched: 8. The CDR3 here is CASSSTYGTGGTDTQYF. DNA for the CDR3: TGTGCCAGCAGTTCCACCTACGGGACAGGGGGCACAGATACGCAGTATTTT.

This clonotype was seen repeatedly, ten times or more. This chain's CDR3 is CASSLDRSGANVLTF. The CDR3 nucleotides are TGTGCCAGCAGCTTGGACAGGAGTGGGGCCAACGTCCTGACTTTC. V usage is TRBV7-9 and J usage is TRBJ2-6, with 7 nucleotides matching TRBD1. The CDR3 has 15 amino acids. V shed 3 bases, J shed 3 bases, and the junction held 2 bases outside the gene matches. Germline V CDR1 and CDR2: SEHNR, FQNEAQ (reference sequence).

The genes are TRBV20-1 and TRBJ2-5; D not resolved. CDR1 DFQATT and CDR2 SNEGSKA come from the germline V gene (reference sequence). The V and J ends lost 3 bases and 1 base respectively, with 6 bases between them. The CDR3 runs to 12 residues. The CDR3 coding sequence is TGCAGTGCTAGCAACAGCCAAGAGACCCAGTACTTC. Amino acids: CSASNSQETQYF.

The table lists this clonotype with many counts. The chain combines TRBV3-1 with TRBJ2-2; the D is unclear. V was trimmed by 3 bases and J by 8 bases, leaving 16 bases between them. The CDR3 length is 15 residues. Per the germline V gene, CDR1 is LGHDT and CDR2 is YNNKEL (reference sequence). CDR3 sequence reads: CASSQGTLPGGELFF. In DNA, the CDR3 is TGTGCCAGCAGCCAGGGAACCCTCCCCGGAGGGGAGCTGTTTTTT.

This clonotype was recorded at least ten times. V and J are TRBV29-1 and TRBJ2-3, with D perhaps TRBD2 (5 bases). The CDR3 consists of 15 residues. Trimming stripped 6 bases from V and 0 bases from J, with 16 bases between. The germline V gene has CDR1 SQVTM and CDR2 ANQGSEA. The CDR3 spells CSVDHRRTSTDTQYF. The CDR3 DNA is TGCAGCGTCGACCATCGGCGGACTAGCACAGATACGCAGTATTTT.

This clonotype was seen at least ten times. The chain is built from TRBV15 and TRBJ2-5; TRBD2 matches at 10 bases. Germline CDR1 and CDR2: LNHNV and YYDKDF (reference sequence). Trimming at V came to 0 bases and at J to 5 bases, leaving 3 bases not matched to a gene. The CDR3 is made up of 15 amino acids. DNA for the CDR3: TGTGCCACCAGCAGAGAGAGCGGGGGGGCCGAGACCCAGTACTTC. This codes for CATSRESGGAETQYF.

This clonotype was seen ten or more times. The gene calls are TRBV7-2 and TRBJ1-2; D remains ambiguous. The CDR3 consists of 12 residues. The ends were cut back, 4 bases at V and 4 bases at J, with 7 bases in the middle. Germline CDR1 reads SGHTA; CDR2 reads FQGNSA. This CDR3 is CASSSGPYGYTF. In DNA form, the CDR3 reads TGTGCCAGCAGCTCCGGACCCTATGGCTACACCTTC.

This clonotype was counted ten times or more. V is TRBV6-6 and J is TRBJ2-7; D might be TRBD1 (5 bases). Germline V gene sequence: CDR1 MNHNY, CDR2 SVGAGI (reference sequence). This CDR3 comprises 13 residues. V lost 4 bases and J lost 4, with 11 bases in between. The CDR3 sequence: CASSSLQVYEQYF. The CDR3 DNA reads TGTGCCAGCAGTTCGCTACAGGTTTACGAGCAGTACTTC.

This clonotype was observed many times. The rearrangement joins TRBV12-3 or TRBV12-4 to TRBJ2-5, with TRBD1 matching over 11 bases. The CDR3 extends over 15 amino acids. With 7 bases clipped from V and 8 bases from J, the junction kept 12 bases outside the gene matches. The CDR3 DNA reads TGTGCCAGCACCTCGGCGGGACAGGGGGGCCGTACCCAGTACTTC. Translating it yields CASTSAGQGGRTQYF.

This clonotype was picked up many times. V is TRBV29-1 and J is TRBJ2-2; no reliable D call. Germline V gene lookup returns CDR1 SQVTM and CDR2 ANQGSEA. The CDR3 has 11 amino acids. Trimming stripped 6 bases from V and 4 bases from J, with 6 bases between. The CDR3 coding sequence is TGCAGCGTCGGGTTCACCGGGGAGCTGTTTTTT. Protein product: CSVGFTGELFF.

This clonotype was recorded at least ten times. The CDR3 sequence: CASSFSGSTDTQYF. DNA for the CDR3: TGTGCCAGCAGCTTTAGCGGGAGCACAGATACGCAGTATTTT. This chain uses TRBV11-2 with TRBJ2-3, with 7 bases aligning to TRBD2. The CDR3 has 14 residues. V trimming: 3 bases; J trimming: 0 bases; junction bases outside the gene matches: 0. The germline V gene has CDR1 SGHAT and CDR2 FQNNGV.

This clonotype was seen many times. This chain's CDR3 is CASSQEPISGANVLTF. The CDR3 bases are TGCGCCAGCAGCCAAGAACCCATCTCTGGGGCCAACGTCCTGACTTTC. V usage is TRBV4-3 and J usage is TRBJ2-6; no clear D gene. CDR3 size: 16 residues. V lost 0 bases to trimming and J lost 0 bases, with 6 bases between them. CDR1 is LGHNA and CDR2 is YSLEER in the germline V gene.

In its sample, this clonotype was seen many times. The genes are TRBV6-1 and TRBJ1-1, with D perhaps matching TRBD1 (5 bases). Germline-derived CDR1 and CDR2 are MNHNS and SASEGT. The CDR3 sequence is 15 residues long. V was pared by 7 bases and J by 0 bases, with 15 bases between. The CDR3 region has the DNA TGTGCCAGCACCCTGAGGGGCGGACTGAACACTGAAGCTTTCTTT. It codes for CASTLRGGLNTEAFF.

This clonotype occurred many times. J is TRBJ1-6 and V is TRBV6-6; 10 bases line up with TRBD1. The CDR3 totals 16 residues. In germline, CDR1 is MNHNY, CDR2 SVGAGI (reference sequence). The junction had 5 bases not matched to a gene; V was cut back by 4 bases and J by 5 bases. The CDR3 region is CASSSGQGTNNSPLHF. The CDR3 coding sequence is TGTGCCAGCAGTTCGGGACAGGGGACAAATAATTCACCCCTCCACTTT.

The table lists this clonotype with many counts. The DNA is omitted, as the CDR3 cannot be located on it reliably, and the CDR3 follows TCRdb's listing. The chain employs TRBV6-2 or TRBV6-3 and TRBJ1-4. Germline assignment: CDR1 MNHEY and CDR2 SVGEGT. The CDR3 length equals 22 residues, ends included. The CDR3 region is CASSTSVYFCASSTAANEKLFF.

This clonotype was recorded at least ten times. The J gene is TRBJ2-7, the V gene TRBV20-1; maybe TRBD1 (6 bases). The CDR3 runs to 11 residues. Trimming left V 6 bases short and J 3 bases short, with 9 bases between. Germline V lookup: CDR1 DFQATT, CDR2 SNEGSKA (reference sequence). CDR3 sequence: CSALDSYEQYF. In nucleotides, the CDR3 is TGCAGTGCCCTGGACAGCTACGAGCAGTACTTC.